This TCR beta chain was sequenced for a study of blood T cell repertoires in COVID-19. Source study methods: Estimated nucleated cell counts came from reference gene primer amplification. Only in-frame clones appear in the TCRdb table, and some are missing; sequencing was by immunoSEQ multiplex PCR. That table supplies the V and J calls and clone size; D and trimming were determined from the DNA. Altogether around 470,000 clones are present, about 90% being singletons, with the ten largest covering 0.6%. The clonotype was recovered from a man younger than 30 who had recovered from COVID-19. Sequencing was done on a sample of PBMCs or T cells enriched from blood (not recorded which).

The CDR3 is CASSLGDRETQPQHF. DNA of the CDR3: TGTGCCAGCAGTTTAGGTGACAGGGAAACACAGCCCCAGCATTTT. This chain links TRBV28 with TRBJ1-5, with TRBD1 matching 7 bases. This CDR3 is 15 amino acids long. Germline assignment: CDR1 MDHEN and CDR2 SYDVKM. V trimming: 2 bases; J trimming: 7 bases; junction bases outside the gene matches: 8.